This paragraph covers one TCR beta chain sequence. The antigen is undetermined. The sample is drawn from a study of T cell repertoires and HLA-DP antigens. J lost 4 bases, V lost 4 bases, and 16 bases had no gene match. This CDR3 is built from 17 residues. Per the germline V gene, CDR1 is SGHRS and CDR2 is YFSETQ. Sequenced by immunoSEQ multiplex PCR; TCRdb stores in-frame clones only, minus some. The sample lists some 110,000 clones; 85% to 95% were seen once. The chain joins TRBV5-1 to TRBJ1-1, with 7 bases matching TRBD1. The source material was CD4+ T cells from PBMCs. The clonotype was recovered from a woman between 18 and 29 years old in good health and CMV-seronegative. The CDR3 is CASSLNLIAGGFTEAFF. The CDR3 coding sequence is TGCGCCAGCAGCCTTAACTTAATTGCAGGGGGATTCACTGAAGCTTTCTTT.